This T cell receptor (beta chain) was observed in a study of T-cell memory formation after mild COVID-19. This clonotype has only a few counts. Its antigen is still unknown. In TCRdb, the 5' RACE reads were re-called with MiXCR into one record per CDR3 protein. The sample includes 280,000 or so distinct CDR3 sequences, 8% to 9% of them seen just once. Study-level findings and limits: The study detected some responding clones in pre-infection memory, suggesting cross-reactive memory joined.

Germline CDR1 LNHNV, CDR2 YYDKDF (reference sequence). The CDR3 sequence is 17 residues long. Trimming took 0 bases from V and 2 from J; bases not matched to a gene: 4. This TCR was recovered from a man aged 18-30 years who had mild COVID-19 (a few samples of this study predate the infection). Cell type and time point are not known. The chain uses TRBV15 and TRBJ2-3; the match to TRBD2 covers 11 bases. The sequenced sample consisted of PBMCs or a T cell subset sorted from them (not recorded which). The CDR3 loop is CATSRELAGGLTDTQYF. In nucleotides, the CDR3 is TGTGCCACCAGCAGAGAGCTAGCGGGGGGCCTCACAGATACGCAGTATTTT.